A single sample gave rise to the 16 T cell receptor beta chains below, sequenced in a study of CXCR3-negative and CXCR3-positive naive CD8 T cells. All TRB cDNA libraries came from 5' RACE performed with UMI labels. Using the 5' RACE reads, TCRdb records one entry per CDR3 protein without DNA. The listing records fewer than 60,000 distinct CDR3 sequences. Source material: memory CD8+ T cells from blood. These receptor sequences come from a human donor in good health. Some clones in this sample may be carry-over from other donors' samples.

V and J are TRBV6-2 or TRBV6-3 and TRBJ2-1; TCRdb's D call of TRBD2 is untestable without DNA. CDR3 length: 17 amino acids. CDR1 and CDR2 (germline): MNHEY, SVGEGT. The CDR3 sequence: CASSYSTVRGIRDEQFF.

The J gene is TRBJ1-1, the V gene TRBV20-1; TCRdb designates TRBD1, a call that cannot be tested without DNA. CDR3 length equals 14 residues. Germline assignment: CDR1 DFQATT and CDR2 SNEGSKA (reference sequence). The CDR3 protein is CSARTPQGDTEAFF.

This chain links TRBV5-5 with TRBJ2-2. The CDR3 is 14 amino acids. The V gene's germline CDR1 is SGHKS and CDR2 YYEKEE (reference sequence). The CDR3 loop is CASRLRENTGELFF.

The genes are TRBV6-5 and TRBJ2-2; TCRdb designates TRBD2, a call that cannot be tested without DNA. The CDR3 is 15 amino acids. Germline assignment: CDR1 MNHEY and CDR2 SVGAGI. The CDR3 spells CASSYWDLDTGELFF.

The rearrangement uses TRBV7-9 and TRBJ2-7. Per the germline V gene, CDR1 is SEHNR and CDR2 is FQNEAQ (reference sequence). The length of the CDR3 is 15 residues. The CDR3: CAHQRVDDSISRQYF.

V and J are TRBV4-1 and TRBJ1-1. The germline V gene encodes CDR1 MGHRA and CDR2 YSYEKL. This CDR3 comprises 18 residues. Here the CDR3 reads CASSQEASGPDENTEAFF.

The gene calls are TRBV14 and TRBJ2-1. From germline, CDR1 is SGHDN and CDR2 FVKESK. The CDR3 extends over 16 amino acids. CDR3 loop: CASSQYVDTSYNEQFF.

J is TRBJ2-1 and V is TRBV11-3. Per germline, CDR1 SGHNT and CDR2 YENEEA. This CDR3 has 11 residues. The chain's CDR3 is CASTLGNEQFF.

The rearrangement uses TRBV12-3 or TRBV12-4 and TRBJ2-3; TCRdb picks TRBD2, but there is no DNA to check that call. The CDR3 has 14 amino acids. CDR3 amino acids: CASSPPTRADTQYF.

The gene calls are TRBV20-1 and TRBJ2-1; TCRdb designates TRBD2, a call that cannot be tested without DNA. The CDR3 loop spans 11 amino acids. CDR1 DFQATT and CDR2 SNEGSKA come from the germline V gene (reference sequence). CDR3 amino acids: CSAARGNEQFF.

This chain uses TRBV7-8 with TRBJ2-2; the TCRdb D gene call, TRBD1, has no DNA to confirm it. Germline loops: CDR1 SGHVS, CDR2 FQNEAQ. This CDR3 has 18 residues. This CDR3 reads CASSLDDRVKFPTGELFF.

CDR3 region: CASSQNGGGNGQPQHF. The chain combines TRBV7-2 with TRBJ1-5; TCRdb's D call of TRBD1 is untestable without DNA. This CDR3 is built from 16 residues. CDR1 and CDR2 (germline): SGHTA, FQGNSA. The full variable domain, rest sourced from reference TRBV7-2 and TRBJ1-5, is GAGVSQSPSNKVTEKGKDVELRCDPISGHTALYWYRQSLGQGLEFLIYFQGNSAPDKSGLPSDRFSAERTGGSVSTLTIQRTQQEDSAVYLCASSQNGGGNGQPQHFGDGTRLSIL.

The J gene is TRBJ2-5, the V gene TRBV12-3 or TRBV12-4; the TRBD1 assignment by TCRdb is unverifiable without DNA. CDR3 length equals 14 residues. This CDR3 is CASSLGDSRETQYF.

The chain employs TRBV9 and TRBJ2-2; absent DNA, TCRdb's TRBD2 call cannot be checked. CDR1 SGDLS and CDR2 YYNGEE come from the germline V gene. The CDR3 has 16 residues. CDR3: CASRGLGGPNTGELFF.

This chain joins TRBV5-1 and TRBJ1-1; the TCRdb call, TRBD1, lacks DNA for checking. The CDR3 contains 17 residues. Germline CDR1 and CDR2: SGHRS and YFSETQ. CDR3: CASSLENYRGLVTEAFF. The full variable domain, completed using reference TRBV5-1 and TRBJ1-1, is KAGVTQTPRYLIKTRGQQVTLSCSPISGHRSVSWYQQTPGQGLQFLFEYFSETQRNKGNFPGRFSGRQFSNSRSEMNVSTLELGDSALYLCASSLENYRGLVTEAFFGQGTRLTVV.

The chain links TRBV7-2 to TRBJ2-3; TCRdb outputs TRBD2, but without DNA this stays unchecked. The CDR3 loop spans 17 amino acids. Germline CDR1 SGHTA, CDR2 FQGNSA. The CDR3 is CASTFPPSGVNTDTQYF.